Listed below are T cell receptor beta chains from one sample, sequenced in a study of CD8+ T cells in alopecia areata. The assay was immunoSEQ multiplex PCR, and TCRdb's table has in-frame clones only and misses some. The sample lists about 270,000 clones, about 62% occurring once. Source: CD4+ T cells sorted from blood, taken at approximately week 51, from a patient treated with tofacitinib. Receptors originate from a human donor with alopecia areata. Each CDR3 is given with its conserved first and last residue. A D gene is named only where the DNA matches it firmly. A clone size is listed for some rows: how often the clone was seen (once, few, many), or a class if it is expanded.

-	TRBV29-1	TRBJ2-7	-	CSVTDGTYEQYF	TGCAGCGTGACGGACGGAACCTACGAGCAGTACTTC
-	TRBV29-1	TRBJ1-5	-	CSVEGYDRSGNQPQHF	TGCAGCGTTGAAGGGTACGACAGGAGCGGGAATCAGCCCCAGCATTTT
few	TRBV11-2	TRBJ2-7	-	CASSYNYRVDEQYF	TGTGCCAGCAGCTACAATTACAGGGTGGACGAGCAGTACTTC
-	TRBV19	TRBJ1-5	-	CASSMRGSDQPQHF	TGTGCCAGTAGTATGAGAGGCTCTGATCAGCCCCAGCATTTT
-	TRBV20-1	TRBJ2-7	-	CSASPLNEQYF	TGCAGTGCTAGCCCACTTAACGAGCAGTACTTC
-	TRBV25-1	TRBJ2-5	TRBD2	CASSEGLAGRQETQYF	TGTGCCAGCAGTGAGGGACTAGCGGGAAGACAAGAGACCCAGTACTTC
-	TRBV7-2	TRBJ2-2	-	CASRQGGNTGELFF	TGTGCCAGCAGGCAGGGGGGGAACACCGGGGAGCTGTTTTTT
once	TRBV5-4	TRBJ2-3	TRBD2	CASSREWRGSTDTQYF	TGTGCCAGCAGCCGGGAATGGCGGGGGAGCACAGATACGCAGTATTTT
-	TRBV6-1	TRBJ2-2	-	CASRPSIDTGELFF	TGTGCCAGCAGACCTTCGATCGACACCGGGGAGCTGTTTTTT
-	TRBV5-1	TRBJ2-1	-	CASSTYGGEQFF	TGCGCCAGTAGCACCTACGGGGGTGAGCAGTTCTTC
-	TRBV14	TRBJ2-7	-	CASSQRQGLVEQYF	TGTGCCAGCAGCCAACGTCAGGGGCTGGTCGAGCAGTACTTC
-	TRBV5-1	TRBJ2-2	TRBD2	CASRPGGGLTTGELFF	TGCGCCAGCAGACCCGGCGGGGGGCTGACCACCGGGGAGCTGTTTTTT
-	TRBV7-9	TRBJ1-6	TRBD1	CASSLGTGDSPLHF	TGTGCCAGCAGCTTAGGGACAGGGGATTCACCCCTCCACTTT
-	TRBV5-6	TRBJ2-3	TRBD1	CASSRRDRSHTDTQYF	TGTGCCAGCAGCCGTAGGGACAGGTCCCACACAGATACGCAGTATTTT
-	TRBV30	TRBJ1-2	-	CAWSRALGGYTF	TGTGCCTGGAGTAGGGCATTAGGGGGCTACACCTTC